The 29 T cell receptor beta chains reported below all come from one sample, sequenced in a study of T cell changes during pregnancy in multiple sclerosis. TCRdb's table, derived via immunoSEQ multiplex PCR, lists solely in-frame clones and lacks some. The table records more than 65,000 clones, roughly 92% of them present only once. The material was CD4+ T cells from peripheral blood mononuclear cells, obtained before pregnancy. Every receptor here comes from a female donor with multiple sclerosis, enrolled in a pregnancy study.

This chain joins TRBV27 and TRBJ2-7, with TRBD2 as a possible D gene (6 bases). V was pared by 2 bases and J by 5 bases, with 22 bases between. The CDR3 is 17 residues long. Germline V gives CDR1 MNHEY, CDR2 SMNVEV (reference sequence). This chain's CDR3 is CASSLRFAVGGLDEQYF. For the CDR3, the DNA is TGTGCCAGCAGTTTAAGGTTTGCGGTGGGGGGTCTCGACGAGCAGTACTTC.

The chain uses TRBV2 and TRBJ1-5; no firm D call. This CDR3 is built from 14 residues. Germline V gene data show CDR1 as SNHLY and CDR2 as FYNNEI. V shed 4 bases and J shed 0 bases, with 7 bases lying between them. The CDR3 DNA reads TGTGCCAGCAGTGCGGGGTTTAGCAATCAGCCCCAGCATTTT. Protein: CASSAGFSNQPQHF.

This chain connects TRBV2 to TRBJ1-1, with D possibly TRBD1 on 5 matching bases. The V gene lost 5 bases and the J gene lost 3 bases, with 16 bases spanning the gap. The CDR3 is 15 amino acids. Germline CDR1 reads SNHLY; CDR2 reads FYNNEI. The CDR3 bases are TGTGCCAGCAGTACACCACGTATGGGGCACACTGAAGCTTTCTTT. Protein: CASSTPRMGHTEAFF.

The chain uses TRBV10-3 and TRBJ2-7, with TRBD1 matching over 8 bases. V trimming: 4 bases; J trimming: 1 base; junction bases outside the gene matches: 9. CDR3 length: 16 amino acids. Germline CDR1 reads ENHRY; CDR2 reads SYGVKD. The CDR3 coding sequence is TGTGCCATCAGTGTCCCAAAACAGGGGGTTTCCTACGAGCAGTACTTC. It codes for CAISVPKQGVSYEQYF.

The chain has TRBV9 and TRBJ2-3, with TRBD1 as a possible D gene (8 bases). V dropped 0 bases and J dropped 5 bases, with 22 bases sitting between them. The CDR3 length is 18 residues. Germline CDR1 SGDLS, CDR2 YYNGEE. The CDR3 bases are TGTGCCAGCAGCGTAGAATCTACTACAGGGGGAGGGAAAGATACGCAGTATTTT. This gives the protein CASSVESTTGGGKDTQYF.

The chain carries TRBV30 and TRBJ1-4, with D unclear. The CDR3 covers 13 residues. The V gene lost 2 bases and the J gene lost 8 bases, with 12 bases spanning the gap. From germline, CDR1 is GTSNPN and CDR2 SVGIG (reference sequence). The CDR3 DNA follows: TGTGCCTGGAGTCCGGGTGTTCGGGAAAAACTGTTTTTT. The encoded protein is CAWSPGVREKLFF.

The V call is TRBV9, the J call TRBJ2-2; tentative D call: TRBD2 (6 bases). In germline, CDR1 is SGDLS, CDR2 YYNGEE. Trimming removed 4 bases from V and 5 bases from J, with 18 bases in between. The CDR3 is made up of 16 amino acids. In DNA form, the CDR3 reads TGTGCCAGCAGCCCTACGGGAGCCCCGGGGACCGGGGAGCTGTTTTTT. This gives the protein CASSPTGAPGTGELFF.

V usage is TRBV19 and J usage is TRBJ1-5; D ambiguous. In germline, CDR1 is LNHDA, CDR2 SQIVND (reference sequence). This CDR3 region has 14 residues. Between the trimmed V and J ends, which lost 6 bases and 1 base, there was a span of 10 bases. DNA for the CDR3: TGTGCCAGTAGGATGGCGGGGAGCAATCAGCCCCAGCATTTT. Translated: CASRMAGSNQPQHF.

The gene calls are TRBV28 and TRBJ1-2; 7 bases are a match to TRBD1. CDR1 and CDR2 from the germline V gene are MDHEN and SYDVKM. The V gene end was trimmed by 3 bases and the J gene end by 6 bases; junction bases not matched to a gene: 4. The CDR3 covers 13 residues. The CDR3 protein is CASSFVRGDGYTF. For the CDR3, the DNA is TGTGCCAGCAGTTTCGTCAGGGGGGATGGCTACACCTTC.

This chain joins TRBV5-1 and TRBJ2-5; 12 bases match TRBD1. Germline trimming cut 4 bases from V and 5 bases from J; bases unmatched to any gene: 12. Germline V gene sequence: CDR1 SGHRS, CDR2 YFSETQ. This CDR3 has 17 amino acids. The CDR3 is CASSGNPGQGARETQYF. As DNA, the CDR3 is TGCGCCAGCAGCGGCAATCCGGGACAGGGGGCGCGTGAGACCCAGTACTTC.

The chain recombines TRBV9 with TRBJ2-2; 12 nucleotides line up with TRBD2. V lost 2 bases to trimming and J lost 4 bases; unmatched junction nucleotides: 9. CDR1 is SGDLS, CDR2 YYNGEE, per germline. The CDR3 runs 18 residues. CDR3 bases: TGTGCCAGCAGCGTCCTAGCGGGAGGGCCCTCTGGCACCGGGGAGCTGTTTTTT. Translated: CASSVLAGGPSGTGELFF.

This sequence joins TRBV28 and TRBJ2-7, with D perhaps matching TRBD1 (7 bases). The germline gives CDR1 MDHEN, CDR2 SYDVKM. CDR3 length: 16 residues. Trimming stripped 5 bases from V and 0 bases from J, with 17 bases between. CDR3 DNA: TGTGCCAGCAGTGGGGTTTCAGGGGGGTTCTCCTACGAGCAGTACTTC. Translating gives CASSGVSGGFSYEQYF.

The V call is TRBV9, the J call TRBJ1-1, with a possible D match to TRBD1 (5 bases). CDR1 and CDR2 from the germline V gene are SGDLS and YYNGEE. The CDR3 runs 14 residues. Trimming cost V 0 bases and J 8 bases, with 14 bases left between them. The CDR3 loop is CASSVDQGSKEAFF. The DNA for the CDR3 is TGTGCCAGCAGCGTAGATCAGGGATCTAAGGAAGCTTTCTTT. Full variable domain (rest looked up from reference TRBV9 and TRBJ1-1): DSGVTQTPKHLITATGQRVTLRCSPRSGDLSVYWYQQSLDQGLQFLIQYYNGEERAKGNILERFSAQQFPDLHSELNLSSLELGDSALYFCASSVDQGSKEAFFGQGTRLTVV.

This clone was detected a few times. The genes are TRBV6-1 and TRBJ1-3, with 8 bases lining up with TRBD1. This CDR3 is built from 15 residues. Germline-derived CDR1 and CDR2 are MNHNS and SASEGT. Trimming at V came to 6 bases and at J to 8 bases, leaving 12 bases not matched to a gene. The CDR3 DNA is TGTGCCAGCAGCTCCCCCGCAGGGGGCTATCACACCATATATTTT. It yields the protein CASSSPAGGYHTIYF.

The rearrangement joins TRBV2 to TRBJ1-2; TRBD1 is a possible D gene (5 bases). The CDR3 sequence is 14 residues long. In germline, CDR1 is SNHLY, CDR2 FYNNEI. Deletions cut 2 bases from V and 8 bases from J, with 15 bases between. The CDR3 DNA sequence: TGTGCCAGCAGTGAAATCCGGGGGAGGGGAGGCTACACCTTC. This sequence encodes CASSEIRGRGGYTF.

J is TRBJ1-5 and V is TRBV30, with TRBD1 matching 9 bases. CDR1 GTSNPN and CDR2 SVGIG come from the germline V gene (reference sequence). The CDR3 consists of 15 residues. With V trimmed by 6 bases and J by 10 bases, 16 bases remained unmatched. The CDR3 coding sequence is TGTGCCTGCGCGACAGGGGGACTAAAAAACCTTCCCCAGCATTTT. Residues: CACATGGLKNLPQHF. Filled out from reference TRBV30 and TRBJ1-5, the complete variable domain reads SQTIHQWPATLVQPVGSPLSLECTVEGTSNPNLYWYRQAAGRGLQLLFYSVGIGQISSEVPQNLSASRPQDRQFILSSKKLLLSDSGFYLCACATGGLKNLPQHFGDGTRLSIL.

J is TRBJ1-1 and V is TRBV5-1, with TRBD1 matching over 11 bases. The CDR3 is 15 residues long. Germline-derived CDR1 and CDR2 are SGHRS and YFSETQ. V was clipped by 0 bases and J by 5 bases; unmatched bases: 3. CDR3 sequence: CASSLEGQGATEAFF. CDR3 nucleotide sequence: TGCGCCAGCAGCTTGGAAGGACAGGGGGCGACTGAAGCTTTCTTT. Full variable domain (remainder filled in from reference TRBV5-1 and TRBJ1-1): KAGVTQTPRYLIKTRGQQVTLSCSPISGHRSVSWYQQTPGQGLQFLFEYFSETQRNKGNFPGRFSGRQFSNSRSEMNVSTLELGDSALYLCASSLEGQGATEAFFGQGTRLTVV.

The rearrangement joins TRBV28 to TRBJ1-1; D is uncertain. V was clipped by 5 bases and J by 1 base, with 14 bases between them. The length of the CDR3 is 15 residues. Germline V gene sequence: CDR1 MDHEN, CDR2 SYDVKM. The CDR3 protein is CASSPSVRGNTEAFF. CDR3 in DNA: TGTGCCAGCAGTCCCTCAGTTCGGGGGAACACTGAAGCTTTCTTT.

This chain links TRBV2 with TRBJ2-2, with TRBD1 identical over 9 bases. This CDR3 spans 15 amino acids. The junction had 8 bases not matched to a gene; V was cut back by 5 bases and J by 7 bases. The V gene's germline CDR1 is SNHLY and CDR2 FYNNEI. The CDR3 DNA follows: TGTGCCAGCAGTTACAACAGGGGGCAGGGCGGGGAGCTGTTTTTT. Translation gives CASSYNRGQGGELFF.

The chain has TRBV5-6 and TRBJ1-1, with 11 bases aligning to TRBD1. The germline V gene encodes CDR1 SGHDT and CDR2 YYEEEE. The V segment lost 3 bases and the J segment 5 bases; nucleotides outside the gene matches: 9. The CDR3 covers 16 residues. The CDR3 loop reads CASSSDRGRRITEAFF. CDR3 DNA sequence: TGTGCCAGCAGCTCGGACAGGGGGCGAAGGATAACTGAAGCTTTCTTT.

This clone was seen once. V is TRBV28 and J is TRBJ1-1, with 7 bases matching TRBD1. The junction had 3 bases not matched to a gene; V was cut back by 7 bases and J by 1 base. CDR3 length: 13 amino acids. Germline V gives CDR1 MDHEN, CDR2 SYDVKM. The CDR3 is CASTTGRNTEAFF. The CDR3 region has the DNA TGTGCCAGCACGACAGGGAGGAACACTGAAGCTTTCTTT.

The chain employs TRBV5-5 and TRBJ1-1; TRBD1 aligns across 7 bases. V trimming: 2 bases; J trimming: 0 bases; junction bases outside the gene matches: 4. CDR1 is SGHKS, CDR2 YYEKEE, per germline (reference sequence). This CDR3 has 15 residues. The CDR3 is CASSFPGQLNTEAFF. CDR3 DNA: TGTGCCAGCAGCTTTCCGGGACAGCTGAACACTGAAGCTTTCTTT.

CDR3 DNA sequence: TGTGCCTGGGGACAGGGTGGTGGAAACACCATATATTTT. It is translated as CAWGQGGGNTIYF. The chain uses TRBV30 and TRBJ1-3, with 8 bases matching TRBD1. The J segment lost 3 bases and the V segment lost 5 bases, leaving 3 bases of the junction unmatched. The CDR3 is made up of 13 amino acids. Germline V gene sequence: CDR1 GTSNPN, CDR2 SVGIG (reference sequence). The full variable domain, rest sourced from reference TRBV30 and TRBJ1-3, is SQTIHQWPATLVQPVGSPLSLECTVEGTSNPNLYWYRQAAGRGLQLLFYSVGIGQISSEVPQNLSASRPQDRQFILSSKKLLLSDSGFYLCAWGQGGGNTIYFGEGSWLTVV.

The V call is TRBV28, the J call TRBJ1-2, with 9 positions matching TRBD1. Looked up from germline, CDR1 is MDHEN and CDR2 is SYDVKM. V shed 4 bases and J 5 bases; nucleotides not matched to a gene: 11. This CDR3 spans 16 amino acids. The DNA for the CDR3 is TGTGCCAGCAGTTCCCCCGGGGACAGGGATTTTTATGGCTACACCTTC. Amino acids: CASSSPGDRDFYGYTF.

The chain combines TRBV5-6 with TRBJ2-5; 12 bases agree with TRBD2. The CDR3 runs to 18 residues. Germline V CDR1 and CDR2: SGHDT, YYEEEE. J lost 5 bases, V lost 2 bases, and 13 bases had no gene match. The CDR3, as DNA: TGTGCCAGCAGCTTCATCCCGCTAGCGGGAGGGCTGGAGGAGACCCAGTACTTC. The encoded protein is CASSFIPLAGGLEETQYF.

The genes are TRBV7-9 and TRBJ1-1; 7 bases match TRBD1. Germline CDR1 reads SEHNR; CDR2 reads FQNEAQ (reference sequence). The J segment lost 6 bases and the V segment lost 5 bases, leaving 9 bases of the junction unmatched. CDR3 length: 14 amino acids. CDR3 DNA: TGTGCCAGCAGCCCACCAGGGGGGCCCCCTGAAGCTTTCTTT. As protein: CASSPPGGPPEAFF.

This chain connects TRBV5-6 to TRBJ1-3; D gene unclear. In germline, CDR1 is SGHDT, CDR2 YYEEEE. Trimming shortened V by 0 bases and J by 0 bases, and 7 bases separated the two germline ends. This CDR3 contains 15 residues. The CDR3 reads CASSLVGSSGNTIYF. In DNA form, the CDR3 reads TGTGCCAGCAGCTTGGTGGGCAGCTCTGGAAACACCATATATTTT.

This rearrangement joins TRBV15 to TRBJ2-6; D unresolved. Germline V gene sequence: CDR1 LNHNV, CDR2 YYDKDF (reference sequence). CDR3 size: 19 residues. The V end was cut by 1 base, the J end by 0 bases, with 16 bases between. This CDR3 reads CATSRAGPDMGSGANVLTF. For the CDR3, the DNA is TGTGCCACCAGCAGAGCAGGTCCCGATATGGGCTCTGGGGCCAACGTCCTGACTTTC.

The rearrangement links TRBV27 to TRBJ2-6; 8 bases are shared with TRBD1. The germline CDR1 and CDR2 sequences are MNHEY and SMNVEV (reference sequence). V lost 6 bases to trimming and J lost 10 bases; unmatched junction nucleotides: 2. The CDR3 runs 12 residues. Here the CDR3 reads CASRTGGNVLTF. The CDR3 DNA reads TGTGCCAGCAGAACAGGGGGGAACGTCCTGACTTTC.